These T cell receptor beta chains were read from a single sample in a study of spatial heterogeneity in lung cancer. TCRdb reprocessed the 5' RACE reads via MiXCR and lists one record per CDR3 protein. The repertoire holds 5,100 or so distinct CDR3 sequences, with approximately 24% as singletons. The source material was PBMCs, sampled at surgery. The receptors here all came from a male donor with early-stage non-small cell lung cancer. Each CDR3 is given with its conserved first and last residue. A D gene is named only where the DNA matches it firmly. Size is omitted from some rows. Given values are once, few, many or a class for expanded clones.

CAISERGLSSNQPQHF	TGTGCCATCAGTGAGAGGGGCTTGAGTAGCAATCAGCCCCAGCATTTT	TRBJ1-5	NA	medium-sized	16	TRBV10-3
CASSYRTSSFPNTGELFF	TGTGCCAGCAGTTATCGGACTAGCTCCTTCCCGAACACCGGGGAGCTGTTTTTT	TRBJ2-2	TRBD2	NA	18	TRBV6-5
CASTSQGETQYF	TGTGCCAGCACCTCACAGGGAGAGACCCAGTACTTC	TRBJ2-5	NA	NA	12	TRBV6-5
CASSGDRVDETQYF	TGTGCCAGCAGTGGGGACAGGGTGGATGAGACCCAGTACTTC	TRBJ2-5	TRBD1	medium-sized	14	TRBV12-3/TRBV12-4
CSARLNTEAFF	TGCAGCGCTCGACTGAACACTGAAGCTTTCTTT	TRBJ1-1	NA	medium-sized	11	TRBV29-1
CSAGTSGRIYEQYF	TGCAGCGCAGGGACTAGCGGGAGGATCTACGAGCAGTACTTC	TRBJ2-7	TRBD2	NA	14	TRBV29-1
CASSDKTVRSPHHF	TGTGCCAGCAGTGACAAGACAGTGCGGTCACCCCACCACTTT	TRBJ1-6	NA	NA	14	TRBV28
CASSSLRYQETQYF	TGTGCCAGCAGCTCTCTCCGATACCAAGAGACCCAGTACTTC	TRBJ2-5	NA	NA	14	TRBV11-2
CASSSLAGGNGELFF	TGTGCCAGCAGCTCTTTAGCGGGAGGTAACGGGGAGCTGTTTTTT	TRBJ2-2	TRBD2	medium-sized	15	TRBV7-2
CSAWTYPTREQYF	TGCAGCGCATGGACATACCCGACCCGGGAGCAGTACTTC	TRBJ2-7	NA	few	13	TRBV29-1
CASSSGTGPFCEQYF	TGCGCCAGCAGCTCCGGGACAGGGCCCTTCTGCGAGCAGTACTTC	TRBJ2-7	TRBD1	NA	15	TRBV5-1
CSASQQGALPQETQYF	TGCAGTGCTTCCCAACAGGGGGCGCTCCCCCAAGAGACCCAGTACTTC	TRBJ2-5	TRBD1	many	16	TRBV20-1
CSVVTRLSSYEQYF	TGCAGCGTTGTAACCAGGCTCAGCTCCTACGAGCAGTACTTC	TRBJ2-7	NA	NA	14	TRBV29-1
CARQRTSPSTDTQYF	TGTGCCAGACAAAGGACTAGCCCTAGCACAGATACGCAGTATTTT	TRBJ2-3	TRBD2	medium-sized	15	TRBV2
CASSLYPIDRNKLAKNIQYF	TGTGCCAGCAGCTTATATCCCATCGACAGGAACAAACTAGCCAAAAACATTCAGTACTTC	TRBJ2-4	NA	medium-sized	20	TRBV7-3